The 5 T cell receptor beta chains below were found in one sample sequenced in a study of T-cell memory formation after mild COVID-19. From the 5' RACE reads, TCRdb called clonotypes with MiXCR, one entry per CDR3 protein. The data contain 260,000 or so distinct CDR3 sequences, over 15% of them singletons. Sample: PBMCs or a T cell subset sorted from them (not recorded which). The source of these receptors is a man younger than 35 who had mild COVID-19 (a few samples of this study predate the infection). Cell type and time point are not known.

This sequence joins TRBV5-1 and TRBJ1-1; D perhaps matches TRBD1 (5 bases). V was trimmed by 0 bases and J by 7 bases, leaving 19 bases between them. CDR1 is SGHRS, CDR2 YFSETQ, per germline. The length of the CDR3 is 16 residues. CDR3 region: CASSLEPSGTEVEAFF. Here the CDR3 DNA reads TGCGCCAGCAGCTTGGAACCCAGCGGGACGGAAGTTGAAGCTTTCTTT.

About this clonotype: At one end the junction does not follow the germline gene, possibly because of a read error. The chain couples TRBV12-3 or TRBV12-4 to TRBJ2-5; D gene ambiguous. CDR3 length: 12 amino acids. Here the CDR3 DNA reads TGTGCCAGCAGTAGGACGGAAGAGACCCAGCACTTC. Translating gives CASSRTEETQHF.

This clonotype was seen ten or more times. The chain uses TRBV4-1 and TRBJ2-5, with D uncertain. This CDR3 contains 13 residues. Trimming cost V 1 base and J 3 bases, with 6 bases left between them. CDR1 is MGHRA, CDR2 YSYEKL, per germline. CDR3 bases: TGCGCCAGCAGCCAAGCAGGAGAAGAGACCCAGTACTTC. The encoded protein is CASSQAGEETQYF.

This clonotype has just a few counts. The chain carries TRBV6-5 and TRBJ2-7; tentative D call: TRBD1 (7 bases). The V end was cut by 5 bases, the J end by 0 bases, with 14 bases between. The CDR3 has 15 residues. The germline V gene has CDR1 MNHEY and CDR2 SVGAGI. The CDR3 protein is CASSGGQGGSYEQYV. The CDR3 region has the DNA TGTGCCAGCAGTGGCGGGCAGGGGGGCTCCTACGAGCAGTACGTC.

The CDR3 sequence: CAIRGTGDYGYTF. Here the CDR3 DNA reads TGTGCCATCAGGGGGACAGGGGACTATGGCTACACCTTC. The chain is built from TRBV10-3 and TRBJ1-2, with 10 bases identical to TRBD1. The CDR3 is made up of 13 amino acids. V dropped 6 bases and J dropped 3; count of bases not matched to a gene: 1. CDR1 is ENHRY and CDR2 is SYGVKD in the germline V gene.